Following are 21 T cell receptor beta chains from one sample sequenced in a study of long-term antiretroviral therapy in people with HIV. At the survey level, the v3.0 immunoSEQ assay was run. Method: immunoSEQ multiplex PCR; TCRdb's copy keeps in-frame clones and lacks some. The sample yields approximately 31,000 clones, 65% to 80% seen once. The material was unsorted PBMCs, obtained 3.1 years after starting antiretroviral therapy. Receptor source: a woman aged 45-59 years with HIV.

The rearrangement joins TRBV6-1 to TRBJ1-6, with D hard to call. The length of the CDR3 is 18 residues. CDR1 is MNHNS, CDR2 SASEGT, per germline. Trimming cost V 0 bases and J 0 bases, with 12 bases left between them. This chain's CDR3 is CASSEALRPSSYNSPLHF. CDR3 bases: TGTGCCAGCAGTGAAGCGCTTCGGCCGAGCTCCTATAATTCACCCCTCCACTTT.

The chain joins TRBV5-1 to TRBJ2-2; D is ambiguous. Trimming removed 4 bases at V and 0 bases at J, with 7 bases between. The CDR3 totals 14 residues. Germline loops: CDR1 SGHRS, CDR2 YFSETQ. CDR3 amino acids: CASSPPANTGELFF. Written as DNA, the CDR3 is TGCGCCAGCAGCCCACCCGCGAACACCGGGGAGCTGTTTTTT.

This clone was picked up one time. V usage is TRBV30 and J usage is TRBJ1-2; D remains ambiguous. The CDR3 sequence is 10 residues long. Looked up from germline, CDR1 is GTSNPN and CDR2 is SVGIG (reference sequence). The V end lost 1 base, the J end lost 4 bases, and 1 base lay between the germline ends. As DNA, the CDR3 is TGTGCCTGGAGTGGCTATGGCTACACCTTC. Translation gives CAWSGYGYTF.

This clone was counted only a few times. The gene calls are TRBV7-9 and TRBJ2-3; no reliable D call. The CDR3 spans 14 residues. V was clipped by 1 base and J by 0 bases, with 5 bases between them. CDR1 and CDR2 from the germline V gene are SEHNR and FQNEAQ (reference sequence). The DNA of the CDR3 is TGTGCCAGCAGCTTAGACGTCAGCACAGATACGCAGTATTTT. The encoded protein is CASSLDVSTDTQYF. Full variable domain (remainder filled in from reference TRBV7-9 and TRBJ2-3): DTGVSQNPRHKITKRGQNVTFRCDPISEHNRLYWYRQTLGQGPEFLTYFQNEAQLEKSRLLSDRFSAERPKGSFSTLEIQRTEQGDSAMYLCASSLDVSTDTQYFGPGTRLTVL.

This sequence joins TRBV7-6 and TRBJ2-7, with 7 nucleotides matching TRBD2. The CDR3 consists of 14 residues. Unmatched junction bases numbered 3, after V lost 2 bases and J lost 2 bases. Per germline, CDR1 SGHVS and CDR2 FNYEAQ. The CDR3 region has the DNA TGTGCCAGCAGCTTACGGGGGGATGCCTACGAGCAGTACTTC. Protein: CASSLRGDAYEQYF.

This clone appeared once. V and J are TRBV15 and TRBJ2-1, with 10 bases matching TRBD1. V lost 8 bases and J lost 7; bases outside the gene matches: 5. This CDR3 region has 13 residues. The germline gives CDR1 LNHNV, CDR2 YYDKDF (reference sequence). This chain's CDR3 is CATLRQGANEQFF. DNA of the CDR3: TGTGCCACCTTGAGACAGGGGGCAAATGAGCAGTTCTTC.

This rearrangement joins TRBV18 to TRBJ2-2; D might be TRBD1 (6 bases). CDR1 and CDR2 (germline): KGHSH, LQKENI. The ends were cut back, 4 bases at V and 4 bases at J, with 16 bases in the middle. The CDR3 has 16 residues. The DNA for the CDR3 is TGTGCCAGCTCACTATCCCGGGACACCCGCACCGGGGAGCTGTTTTTT. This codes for CASSLSRDTRTGELFF.

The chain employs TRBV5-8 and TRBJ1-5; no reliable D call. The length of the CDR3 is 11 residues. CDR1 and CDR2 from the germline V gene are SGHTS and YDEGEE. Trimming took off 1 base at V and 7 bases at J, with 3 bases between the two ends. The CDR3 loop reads CASSLRQPQHF. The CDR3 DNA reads TGTGCCAGCAGCTTGCGCCAGCCCCAGCATTTT.

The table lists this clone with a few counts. The CDR3 coding sequence is TGTGCCAGCAAGGGGACACCTATCTACGAGCAGTACGTC. This codes for CASKGTPIYEQYV. The rearrangement links TRBV6-4 to TRBJ2-7, with a weak D call TRBD1 (6 bases). Trimming took 7 bases from V and 3 from J, leaving 13 bases between them. The CDR3 sequence is 13 residues long. Germline CDR1 reads MRHNA; CDR2 reads SNTAGT.

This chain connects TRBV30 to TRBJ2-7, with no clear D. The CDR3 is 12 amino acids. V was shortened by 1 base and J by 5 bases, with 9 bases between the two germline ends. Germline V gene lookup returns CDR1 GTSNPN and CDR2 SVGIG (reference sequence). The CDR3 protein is CAWSGIGNEQYF. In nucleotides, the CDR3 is TGTGCCTGGAGTGGGATTGGGAACGAGCAGTACTTC.

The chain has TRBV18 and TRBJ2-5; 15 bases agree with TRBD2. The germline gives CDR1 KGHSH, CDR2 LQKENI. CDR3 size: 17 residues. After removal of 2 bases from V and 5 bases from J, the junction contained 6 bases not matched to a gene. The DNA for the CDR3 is TGTGCCAGCTCACCAGGACTAGCGGGGGGGCCGCGGGAGACCCAGTACTTC. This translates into CASSPGLAGGPRETQYF.

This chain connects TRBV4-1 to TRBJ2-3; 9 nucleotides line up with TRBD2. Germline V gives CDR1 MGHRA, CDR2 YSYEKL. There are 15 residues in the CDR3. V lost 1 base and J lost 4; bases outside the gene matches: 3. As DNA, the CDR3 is TGCGCCAGCAGCCAAGCTAGCGGGGTTTCAGATACGCAGTATTTT. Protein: CASSQASGVSDTQYF.

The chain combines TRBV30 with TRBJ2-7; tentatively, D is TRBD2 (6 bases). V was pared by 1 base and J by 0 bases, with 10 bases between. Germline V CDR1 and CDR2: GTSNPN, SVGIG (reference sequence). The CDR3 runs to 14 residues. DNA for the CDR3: TGTGCCTGGAGTGCTAGCGTAAACTCCTACGAGCAGTACGTC. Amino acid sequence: CAWSASVNSYEQYV.

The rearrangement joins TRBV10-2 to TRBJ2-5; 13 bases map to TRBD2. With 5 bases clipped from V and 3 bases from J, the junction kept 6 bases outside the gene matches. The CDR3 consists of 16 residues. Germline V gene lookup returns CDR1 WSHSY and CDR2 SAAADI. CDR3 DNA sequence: TGCGCCAGCAGTCATAGACTAGCGGGGGGAGAAGAGACCCAGTACTTC. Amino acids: CASSHRLAGGEETQYF.

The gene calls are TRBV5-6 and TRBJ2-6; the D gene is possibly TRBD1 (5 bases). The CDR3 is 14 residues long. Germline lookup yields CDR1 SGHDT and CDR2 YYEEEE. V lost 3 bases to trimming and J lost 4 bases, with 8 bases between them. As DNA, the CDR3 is TGTGCCAGCAGCTACAGGACCGGGGCCAACGTCCTGACTTTC. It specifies CASSYRTGANVLTF. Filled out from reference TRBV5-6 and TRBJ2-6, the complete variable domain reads DAGVTQSPTHLIKTRGQQVTLRCSPKSGHDTVSWYQQALGQGPQFIFQYYEEEERQRGNFPDRFSGHQFPNYSSELNVNALLLGDSALYLCASSYRTGANVLTFGAGSRLTVL.

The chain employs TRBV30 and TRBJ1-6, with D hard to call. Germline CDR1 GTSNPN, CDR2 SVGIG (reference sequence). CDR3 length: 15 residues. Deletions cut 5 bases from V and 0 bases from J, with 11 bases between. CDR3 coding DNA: TGTGCCTGGGTGCGTTCGCGCTCCTATAATTCACCCCTCCACTTT. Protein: CAWVRSRSYNSPLHF.

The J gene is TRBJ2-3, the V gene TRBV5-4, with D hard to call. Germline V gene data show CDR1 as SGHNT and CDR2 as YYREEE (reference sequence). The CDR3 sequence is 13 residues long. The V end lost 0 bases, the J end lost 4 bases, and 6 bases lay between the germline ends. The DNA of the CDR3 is TGTGCCAGCAGCTTGGACAGAGCAGATACGCAGTATTTT. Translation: CASSLDRADTQYF.

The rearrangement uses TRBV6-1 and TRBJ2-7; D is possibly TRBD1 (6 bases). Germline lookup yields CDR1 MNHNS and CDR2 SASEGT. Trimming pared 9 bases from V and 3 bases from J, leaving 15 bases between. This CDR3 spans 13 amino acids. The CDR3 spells CASNREWGYEQYF. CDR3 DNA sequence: TGTGCCAGTAACAGGGAATGGGGCTACGAGCAGTACTTC.

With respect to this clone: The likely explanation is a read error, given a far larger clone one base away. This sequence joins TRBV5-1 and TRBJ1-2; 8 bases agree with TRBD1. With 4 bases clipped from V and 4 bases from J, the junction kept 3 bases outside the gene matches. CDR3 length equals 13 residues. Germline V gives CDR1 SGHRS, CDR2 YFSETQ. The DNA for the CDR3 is TGCGCCAGCAGCCCGACAGGGGTCTATGGCTACACCTTC. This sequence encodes CASSPTGVYGYTF.

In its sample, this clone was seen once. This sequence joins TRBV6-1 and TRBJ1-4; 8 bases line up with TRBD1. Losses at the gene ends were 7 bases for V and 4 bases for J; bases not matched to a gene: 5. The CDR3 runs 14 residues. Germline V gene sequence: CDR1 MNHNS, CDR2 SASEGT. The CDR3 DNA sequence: TGTGCCAGCACGCAGGGACAGGTTAATGAAAAACTGTTTTTT. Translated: CASTQGQVNEKLFF.

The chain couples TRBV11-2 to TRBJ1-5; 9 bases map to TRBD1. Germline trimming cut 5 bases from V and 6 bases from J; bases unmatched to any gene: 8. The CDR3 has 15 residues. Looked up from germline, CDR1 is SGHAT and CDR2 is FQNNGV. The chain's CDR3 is CASSATGGAGQPQHF. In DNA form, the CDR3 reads TGTGCCAGCAGCGCTACAGGGGGCGCAGGTCAGCCCCAGCATTTT.